This T cell receptor beta chain derives from a study of T cell responses to AZD1222 COVID-19 vaccine. Only in-frame clones appear in the TCRdb table, and some are missing; sequencing was by immunoSEQ multiplex PCR. The sample carries approximately 94,000 clones, approximately 90% recorded once. Trimming pared 7 bases from V and 4 bases from J, leaving 16 bases between. CDR1 is LNHDA and CDR2 is SQIVND in the germline V gene (reference sequence). The length of the CDR3 is 14 residues. The clonotype was recovered from an adult in good health. The J gene is TRBJ1-2, the V gene TRBV19; D is ambiguous. The material sequenced was peripheral blood, taken on day 0 of AZD1222 vaccination. The chain's CDR3 is CASTGRERGYGYTF. Written as DNA, the CDR3 is TGTGCCAGTACCGGGAGGGAAAGAGGCTATGGCTACACCTTC. The full variable domain, completed using reference TRBV19 and TRBJ1-2, is DGGITQSPKYLFRKEGQNVTLSCEQNLNHDAMYWYRQDPGQGLRLIYYSQIVNDFQKGDIAEGYSVSREKKESFPLTVTSAQKNPTAFYLCASTGRERGYGYTFGSGTRLTVV.